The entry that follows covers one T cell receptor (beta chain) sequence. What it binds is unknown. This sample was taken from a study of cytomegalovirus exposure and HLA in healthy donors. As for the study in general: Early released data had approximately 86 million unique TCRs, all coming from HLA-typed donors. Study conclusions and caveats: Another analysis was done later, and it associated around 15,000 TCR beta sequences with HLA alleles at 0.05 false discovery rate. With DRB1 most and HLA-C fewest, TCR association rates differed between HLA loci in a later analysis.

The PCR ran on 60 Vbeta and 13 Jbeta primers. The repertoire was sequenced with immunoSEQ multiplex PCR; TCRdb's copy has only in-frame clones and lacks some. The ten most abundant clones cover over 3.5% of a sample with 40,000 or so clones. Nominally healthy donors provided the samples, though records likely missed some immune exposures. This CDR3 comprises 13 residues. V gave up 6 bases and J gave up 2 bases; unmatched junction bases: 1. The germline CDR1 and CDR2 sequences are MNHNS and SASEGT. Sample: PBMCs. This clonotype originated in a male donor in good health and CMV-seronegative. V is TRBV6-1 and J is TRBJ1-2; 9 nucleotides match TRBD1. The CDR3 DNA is TGTGCCAGCAGAGGGACAGGGAACTATGGCTACACCTTC. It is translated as CASRGTGNYGYTF.